What follows are 5 T cell receptor beta chains derived from one specimen sequenced in a study of T cells after yellow fever vaccination. MiXCR, applied by TCRdb to the 5' RACE reads, yields one record per CDR3 protein. The data show hundreds of thousands of distinct CDR3 sequences, roughly 13% seen once. This specimen was PBMCs, taken on the day of the yellow fever booster vaccination. The receptors originated from a man aged 30 to 45 who received the YFV17D yellow fever vaccine.

This clonotype has ten or more counts. The rearrangement uses TRBV20-1 and TRBJ1-1; TRBD1 agrees at 8 bases. The CDR3 covers 13 residues. J lost 4 bases, V lost 5 bases, and 6 bases had no gene match. In germline, CDR1 is DFQATT, CDR2 SNEGSKA (reference sequence). CDR3 in DNA: TGCAGTGCTCCAAGGACAGGGACCACTGAAGCTTTCTTT. Its translation: CSAPRTGTTEAFF.

The sample holds many counts of this clonotype. The chain joins TRBV11-2 to TRBJ1-1; D not certain. This CDR3 comprises 13 residues. The V end lost 2 bases, the J end lost 1 base, and 5 bases lay between the germline ends. Germline values: CDR1 SGHAT, CDR2 FQNNGV. The CDR3 is CASSLKQNTEAFF. The CDR3 DNA sequence: TGTGCCAGCAGCTTAAAACAGAACACTGAAGCTTTCTTT.

The rearrangement joins TRBV7-8 to TRBJ2-7, with 10 bases matching TRBD2. The V segment lost 4 bases and the J segment 3 bases; nucleotides outside the gene matches: 6. The length of the CDR3 is 15 residues. Germline V gives CDR1 SGHVS, CDR2 FQNEAQ. CDR3: CASSSSGTSDYEQYF. The CDR3 DNA is TGTGCCAGCAGCTCCTCCGGGACTAGCGACTACGAGCAGTACTTC. Full variable domain (rest looked up from reference TRBV7-8 and TRBJ2-7): GAGVSQSPRYKVAKRGQDVALRCDPISGHVSLFWYQQALGQGPEFLTYFQNEAQLDKSGLPSDRFFAERPEGSVSTLKIQRTQQEDSAVYLCASSSSGTSDYEQYFGPGTRLTVT.

The chain uses TRBV6-1 and TRBJ2-4, with D possibly matching TRBD1 (6 bases). Germline CDR1 reads MNHNS; CDR2 reads SASEGT. V lost 5 bases to trimming and J lost 0 bases, with 14 bases between them. The CDR3 is made up of 16 amino acids. CDR3: CASSKGQILAKNIQYF. DNA for the CDR3: TGTGCCAGCAGTAAAGGACAGATCCTAGCCAAAAACATTCAGTACTTC.

J is TRBJ2-3 and V is TRBV11-2; maybe TRBD2 (6 bases). V was clipped by 2 bases and J by 4 bases, with 13 bases between them. CDR3 size: 15 residues. Germline V CDR1 and CDR2: SGHAT, FQNNGV. CDR3 sequence (DNA): TGTGCCAGCAGCTTATTCAGTAGCGGACCAGATACGCAGTATTTT. Translation: CASSLFSSGPDTQYF.